Listed below are T cell receptor beta chains from one sample, sequenced in a study of blood T cell repertoires in COVID-19. Using immunoSEQ multiplex PCR, the repertoire was profiled, and TCRdb retains in-frame clones only, with some absent. This table holds approximately 240,000 clones, less than 90% found once. Material for sequencing was peripheral blood. These receptor sequences come from an elderly woman with active or convalescent COVID-19. CDR3s include the opening cysteine and the closing phenylalanine or tryptophan. Fields, in order: CDR3 protein, CDR3 DNA, clone size, V gene, J gene, D gene. The D gene is left open where the match is weak. Clone size is shown for a subset of rows, as once, few, many or a class of expanded clone.

CDR3aa: CASSLTPGGRPATGELFF; CDR3nt: TGTGCCAGCAGCTTAACTCCCGGCGGGAGACCGGCCACCGGGGAGCTGTTTTTT; abundance: .; v_gene: TRBV7-3; j_gene: TRBJ2-2; d_gene: TRBD2
CDR3aa: CASSYTGIKNTEAFF; CDR3nt: TGCGCCAGCAGCTATACAGGGATCAAGAACACTGAAGCTTTCTTT; abundance: .; v_gene: TRBV5-1; j_gene: TRBJ1-1; d_gene: .
CDR3aa: CASSYGTGGTDTQYF; CDR3nt: TGCGCCAGCAGCTACGGGACAGGGGGCACAGATACGCAGTATTTT; abundance: .; v_gene: TRBV5-1; j_gene: TRBJ2-3; d_gene: TRBD1
CDR3aa: CASSPSLANTEAFF; CDR3nt: TGTGCCAGCAGCCCTAGCTTAGCGAACACTGAAGCTTTCTTT; abundance: .; v_gene: TRBV7-2; j_gene: TRBJ1-1; d_gene: .
CDR3aa: CASSYGDRDNSPLHF; CDR3nt: TGTGCCAGCAGTTACGGGGACAGGGACAACTCACCCCTCCACTTT; abundance: .; v_gene: TRBV6-2/TRBV6-3; j_gene: TRBJ1-6; d_gene: TRBD1
CDR3aa: CASSLEVRGGITDTQYF; CDR3nt: TGCGCCAGCAGCTTGGAGGTCCGGGGGGGTATAACAGATACGCAGTATTTT; abundance: .; v_gene: TRBV5-1; j_gene: TRBJ2-3; d_gene: TRBD2
CDR3aa: CATSDSSGRALNF; CDR3nt: TGTGCCACCAGTGACTCCAGCGGGAGGGCCTTGAATTTT; abundance: .; v_gene: TRBV24-1; j_gene: TRBJ2-3; d_gene: TRBD2
CDR3aa: CASGAGWARTEAFF; CDR3nt: TGTGCCAGCGGGGCAGGATGGGCCCGCACTGAAGCTTTCTTT; abundance: .; v_gene: TRBV6-5; j_gene: TRBJ1-1; d_gene: .
CDR3aa: CASSPGTLNYGYTF; CDR3nt: TGTGCCAGCTCACCAGGGACATTAAACTATGGCTACACCTTC; abundance: .; v_gene: TRBV18; j_gene: TRBJ1-2; d_gene: .
CDR3aa: CASSPRADRRVF; CDR3nt: TGTGCCAGCAGCCCCCGAGCAGACCGGAGAGTCTTC; abundance: .; v_gene: TRBV7-2; j_gene: TRBJ2-1; d_gene: .
CDR3aa: CASKSGSYEQYF; CDR3nt: TGTGCCAGCAAGAGCGGGAGCTACGAGCAGTACTTC; abundance: .; v_gene: TRBV6-5; j_gene: TRBJ2-7; d_gene: TRBD2
CDR3aa: CASSPGQGTNTGELFF; CDR3nt: TGCGCCAGCAGCCCCGGACAGGGGACGAACACCGGGGAGCTGTTTTTT; abundance: .; v_gene: TRBV5-1; j_gene: TRBJ2-2; d_gene: TRBD1
CDR3aa: CAWSGGQGPLHF; CDR3nt: TGTGCCTGGAGTGGGGGACAGGGCCCCCTCCACTTT; abundance: .; v_gene: TRBV30; j_gene: TRBJ1-6; d_gene: TRBD1
CDR3aa: CASSLWRSGRTDTQYF; CDR3nt: TGTGCCAGCAGCCTCTGGAGGTCGGGCCGCACAGATACGCAGTATTTT; abundance: once; v_gene: TRBV5-4; j_gene: TRBJ2-3; d_gene: .
CDR3aa: CAWRTRGETQYF; CDR3nt: TGTGCCTGGAGGACTAGAGGGGAGACCCAGTACTTC; abundance: .; v_gene: TRBV30; j_gene: TRBJ2-5; d_gene: .
CDR3aa: CASSYNSGANVLTF; CDR3nt: TGTGCCAGCAGTTACAACAGTGGGGCCAACGTCCTGACTTTC; abundance: once; v_gene: TRBV6-2/TRBV6-3; j_gene: TRBJ2-6; d_gene: .
CDR3aa: CASSPGLANTDTQYF; CDR3nt: TGTGCCAGCAGCCCGGGACTAGCTAACACAGATACGCAGTATTTT; abundance: .; v_gene: TRBV7-2; j_gene: TRBJ2-3; d_gene: TRBD2
CDR3aa: CASSLVSPGPGYTF; CDR3nt: TGTGCCAGCAGCTTAGTGTCGCCAGGGCCCGGCTACACCTTC; abundance: .; v_gene: TRBV7-2; j_gene: TRBJ1-2; d_gene: .
CDR3aa: CASSSHSGTGFGGYTF; CDR3nt: TGTGCCAGCAGTTCCCACTCCGGGACAGGGTTTGGTGGCTACACCTTC; abundance: .; v_gene: TRBV6-2/TRBV6-3; j_gene: TRBJ1-2; d_gene: TRBD1
CDR3aa: CASSFAQENTEAFF; CDR3nt: TGTGCCAGCAGCTTCGCCCAGGAGAACACTGAAGCTTTCTTT; abundance: .; v_gene: TRBV7-9; j_gene: TRBJ1-1; d_gene: .
CDR3aa: CASSPQGANEKLFF; CDR3nt: TGTGCCTCGTCCCCACAGGGAGCTAATGAAAAACTGTTTTTT; abundance: .; v_gene: TRBV30; j_gene: TRBJ1-4; d_gene: .
CDR3aa: CASSVVDNSGELFF; CDR3nt: TGTGCCAGCAGCGTAGTGGACAATTCCGGGGAGCTGTTTTTT; abundance: .; v_gene: TRBV9; j_gene: TRBJ2-2; d_gene: .
CDR3aa: CASTRTGDTGELFF; CDR3nt: TGTGCCAGCACCCGGACAGGCGACACCGGGGAGCTGTTTTTT; abundance: .; v_gene: TRBV9; j_gene: TRBJ2-2; d_gene: TRBD1
CDR3aa: CASSQDLQGTGANVLTF; CDR3nt: TGCGCCAGCAGCCAGGATTTACAGGGAACTGGGGCCAACGTCCTGACTTTC; abundance: once; v_gene: TRBV4-1; j_gene: TRBJ2-6; d_gene: .
CDR3aa: CASSPDSNEKLFF; CDR3nt: TGTGCCAGCTCCCCAGACAGTAATGAAAAACTGTTTTTT; abundance: .; v_gene: TRBV18; j_gene: TRBJ1-4; d_gene: .
CDR3aa: CASSSVVSGRDEQFF; CDR3nt: TGCGCCAGCAGCAGCGTTGTTAGCGGGAGGGATGAGCAGTTCTTC; abundance: .; v_gene: TRBV5-1; j_gene: TRBJ2-1; d_gene: TRBD2
CDR3aa: CATSRAGAVSGNTIYF; CDR3nt: TGTGCCACCAGCAGGGCAGGGGCAGTATCTGGAAACACCATATATTTT; abundance: .; v_gene: TRBV15; j_gene: TRBJ1-3; d_gene: .
CDR3aa: CASSRIRQGGYEQYF; CDR3nt: TGTGCCAGCTCACGAATACGACAGGGCGGTTACGAGCAGTACTTC; abundance: .; v_gene: TRBV18; j_gene: TRBJ2-7; d_gene: TRBD1
CDR3aa: CASSIGGTVSLQPQHF; CDR3nt: TGTGCCAGTAGTATAGGGGGCACCGTTTCGTTGCAGCCCCAGCATTTT; abundance: few; v_gene: TRBV19; j_gene: TRBJ1-5; d_gene: .
CDR3aa: CSALNNEQFF; CDR3nt: TGCAGTGCTCTAAACAATGAGCAGTTCTTC; abundance: .; v_gene: TRBV20-1; j_gene: TRBJ2-1; d_gene: .
CDR3aa: CASSSLPGTSGYEQYF; CDR3nt: TGTGCCAGCAGCTCGCTCCCCGGGACTAGCGGCTACGAGCAGTACTTC; abundance: once; v_gene: TRBV28; j_gene: TRBJ2-7; d_gene: TRBD2
CDR3aa: CASSLRPAGVINEQFF; CDR3nt: TGTGCCAGCAGCTTAAGGCCGGCGGGGGTAATCAATGAGCAGTTCTTC; abundance: .; v_gene: TRBV7-3; j_gene: TRBJ2-1; d_gene: TRBD2
CDR3aa: CASSRNYGYTF; CDR3nt: TGTGCCAGCAGCCGGAACTATGGCTACACCTTC; abundance: .; v_gene: TRBV5-6; j_gene: TRBJ1-2; d_gene: .
CDR3aa: CASSLDRYKEQFF; CDR3nt: TGTGCCAGCAGCTTGGATCGCTATAAAGAGCAGTTCTTC; abundance: .; v_gene: TRBV5-4; j_gene: TRBJ2-1; d_gene: .
CDR3aa: CASSLDRVTSQETQYF; CDR3nt: TGTGCCAGCAGCTTGGACAGGGTCACTAGCCAAGAGACCCAGTACTTC; abundance: .; v_gene: TRBV5-4; j_gene: TRBJ2-5; d_gene: .
CDR3aa: CASIPGQASNTEAFF; CDR3nt: TGTGCCAGCATCCCCGGACAGGCTTCTAACACTGAAGCTTTCTTT; abundance: .; v_gene: TRBV21-1; j_gene: TRBJ1-1; d_gene: .
CDR3aa: CASSRGTGENEQYF; CDR3nt: TGCGCCAGCAGCAGGGGGACAGGGGAAAACGAGCAGTACTTC; abundance: .; v_gene: TRBV5-1; j_gene: TRBJ2-7; d_gene: TRBD1
CDR3aa: CASSLVVGTNTGELFF; CDR3nt: TGCGCCAGCAGCTTGGTTGTCGGGACGAACACCGGGGAGCTGTTTTTT; abundance: many; v_gene: TRBV5-1; j_gene: TRBJ2-2; d_gene: .
CDR3aa: CASSHRADTEAFF; CDR3nt: TGTGCCAGCAGCCACAGGGCGGACACTGAAGCTTTCTTT; abundance: .; v_gene: TRBV7-9; j_gene: TRBJ1-1; d_gene: .
CDR3aa: CASSLEGGGYTF; CDR3nt: TGTGCCAGCAGCTTGGAGGGCGGGGGCTACACCTTC; abundance: .; v_gene: TRBV5-5; j_gene: TRBJ1-2; d_gene: .
CDR3aa: CASSQLDSYSGYTF; CDR3nt: TGTGCCAGCAGCCAGCTGGACAGTTACAGTGGCTACACCTTC; abundance: .; v_gene: TRBV5-4; j_gene: TRBJ1-2; d_gene: .
CDR3aa: CASSFDRLYGYTF; CDR3nt: TGTGCCAGCAGCTTTGACAGGTTGTATGGCTACACCTTC; abundance: .; v_gene: TRBV5-4; j_gene: TRBJ1-2; d_gene: .
CDR3aa: CASSQGQYEQYF; CDR3nt: TGTGCCAGCAGCCAGGGACAGTACGAGCAGTACTTC; abundance: .; v_gene: TRBV6-2/TRBV6-3; j_gene: TRBJ2-7; d_gene: TRBD1
CDR3aa: CASSFGTGGYNEQFF; CDR3nt: TGTGCCAGCAGCTTCGGGACAGGGGGTTACAATGAGCAGTTCTTC; abundance: .; v_gene: TRBV11-2; j_gene: TRBJ2-1; d_gene: TRBD1
CDR3aa: CATSRDLGQGEGYTF; CDR3nt: TGTGCCACCAGCAGAGATCTCGGACAGGGCGAAGGCTACACCTTC; abundance: .; v_gene: TRBV15; j_gene: TRBJ1-2; d_gene: TRBD1
CDR3aa: CSLQGGRAFSYNEQFF; CDR3nt: TGCAGCCTACAGGGAGGGAGGGCCTTCTCCTACAATGAGCAGTTCTTC; abundance: .; v_gene: TRBV29-1; j_gene: TRBJ2-1; d_gene: .
CDR3aa: CASSFARRDGITGELFF; CDR3nt: TGTGCCAGCAGCTTCGCCCGGAGGGACGGAATCACCGGGGAGCTGTTTTTT; abundance: .; v_gene: TRBV7-9; j_gene: TRBJ2-2; d_gene: .
CDR3aa: CASSLALGGWGQPQHF; CDR3nt: TGTGCCAGCAGCTTGGCCTTGGGGGGATGGGGTCAGCCCCAGCATTTT; abundance: .; v_gene: TRBV5-5; j_gene: TRBJ1-5; d_gene: .
CDR3aa: CASSYGGEKLFF; CDR3nt: TGTGCCAGCAGTTACGGAGGTGAAAAACTGTTTTTT; abundance: .; v_gene: TRBV6-2/TRBV6-3; j_gene: TRBJ1-4; d_gene: .
CDR3aa: CASSPHSSNQPQHF; CDR3nt: TGTGCCAGCAGTCCCCATAGTAGCAATCAGCCCCAGCATTTT; abundance: .; v_gene: TRBV6-6; j_gene: TRBJ1-5; d_gene: .
CDR3aa: CASSLGDTIYF; CDR3nt: TGTGCCAGCAGTTTGGGAGACACCATATATTTT; abundance: .; v_gene: TRBV12-3/TRBV12-4; j_gene: TRBJ1-3; d_gene: .
CDR3aa: CSGRENTEAFF; CDR3nt: TGCAGCGGACGGGAGAACACTGAAGCTTTCTTT; abundance: .; v_gene: TRBV29-1; j_gene: TRBJ1-1; d_gene: .